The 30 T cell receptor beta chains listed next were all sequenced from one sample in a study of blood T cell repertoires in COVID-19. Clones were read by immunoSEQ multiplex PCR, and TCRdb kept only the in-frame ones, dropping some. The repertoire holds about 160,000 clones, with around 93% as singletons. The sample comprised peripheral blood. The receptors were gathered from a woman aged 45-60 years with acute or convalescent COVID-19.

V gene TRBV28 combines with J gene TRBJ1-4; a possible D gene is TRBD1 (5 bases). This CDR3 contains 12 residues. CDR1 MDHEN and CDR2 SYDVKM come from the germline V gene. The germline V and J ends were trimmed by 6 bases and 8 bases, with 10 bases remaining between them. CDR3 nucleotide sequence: TGTGCCAGCAGATCGGGACTCGAAAAACTGTTTTTT. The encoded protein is CASRSGLEKLFF.

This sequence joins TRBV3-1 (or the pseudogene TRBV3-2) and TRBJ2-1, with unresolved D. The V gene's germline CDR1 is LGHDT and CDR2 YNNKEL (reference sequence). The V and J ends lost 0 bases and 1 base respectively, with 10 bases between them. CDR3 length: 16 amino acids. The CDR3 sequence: CASSQDELASYNEQFF. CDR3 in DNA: TGTGCCAGCAGCCAAGATGAGCTTGCGTCCTACAATGAGCAGTTCTTC.

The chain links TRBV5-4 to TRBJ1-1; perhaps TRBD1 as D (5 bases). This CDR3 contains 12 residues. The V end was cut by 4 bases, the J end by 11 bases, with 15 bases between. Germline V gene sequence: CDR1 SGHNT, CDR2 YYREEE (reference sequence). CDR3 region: CASSLIGAGAFF. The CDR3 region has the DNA TGTGCCAGCAGCCTGATAGGGGCGGGGGCTTTCTTT.

The CDR3: CASSLGGEQFF. In DNA, the CDR3 is TGTGCCAGCAGTCTAGGGGGAGAGCAGTTCTTC. V usage is TRBV2 and J usage is TRBJ2-1; maybe TRBD1 (6 bases). Between the trimmed V and J ends, which lost 5 bases and 10 bases, there was a span of 9 bases. Germline V gene lookup returns CDR1 SNHLY and CDR2 FYNNEI. This CDR3 is built from 11 residues.

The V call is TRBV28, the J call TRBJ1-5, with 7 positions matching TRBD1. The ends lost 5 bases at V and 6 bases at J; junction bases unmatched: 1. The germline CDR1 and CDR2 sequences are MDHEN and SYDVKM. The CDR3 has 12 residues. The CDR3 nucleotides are TGTGCCAGCAGTGGACAGGTTCAGCCCCAGCATTTT. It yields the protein CASSGQVQPQHF. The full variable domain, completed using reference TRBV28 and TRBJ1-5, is DVKVTQSSRYLVKRTGEKVFLECVQDMDHENMFWYRQDPGLGLRLIYFSYDVKMKEKGDIPEGYSVSREKKERFSLILESASTNQTSMYLCASSGQVQPQHFGDGTRLSIL.

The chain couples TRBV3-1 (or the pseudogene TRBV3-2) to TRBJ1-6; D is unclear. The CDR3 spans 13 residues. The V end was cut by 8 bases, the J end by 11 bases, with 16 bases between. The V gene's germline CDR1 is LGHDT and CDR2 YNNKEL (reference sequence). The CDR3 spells CASGRVPNAPLHF. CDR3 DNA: TGTGCCAGCGGGCGGGTCCCAAACGCACCCCTCCACTTT.

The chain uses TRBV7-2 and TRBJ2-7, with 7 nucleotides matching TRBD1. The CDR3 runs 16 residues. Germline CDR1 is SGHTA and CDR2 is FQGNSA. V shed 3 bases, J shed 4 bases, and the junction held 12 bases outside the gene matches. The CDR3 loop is CASSFRQGPNPYEQYF. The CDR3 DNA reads TGTGCCAGCAGCTTTCGACAGGGACCGAACCCTTACGAGCAGTACTTC.

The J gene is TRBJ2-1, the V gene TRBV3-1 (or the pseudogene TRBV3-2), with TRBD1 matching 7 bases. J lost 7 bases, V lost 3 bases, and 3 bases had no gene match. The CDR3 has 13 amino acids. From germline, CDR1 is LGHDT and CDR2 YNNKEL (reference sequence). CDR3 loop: CASSQTGKNEQFF. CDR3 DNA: TGTGCCAGCAGCCAGACAGGGAAGAATGAGCAGTTCTTC.

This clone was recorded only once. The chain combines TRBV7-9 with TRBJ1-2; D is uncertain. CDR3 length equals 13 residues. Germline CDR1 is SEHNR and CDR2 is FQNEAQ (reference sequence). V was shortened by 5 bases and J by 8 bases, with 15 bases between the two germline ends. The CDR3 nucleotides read TGTGCCAGCAGCCCACCCAAGAGGGAGGGCTACACCTTC. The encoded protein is CASSPPKREGYTF. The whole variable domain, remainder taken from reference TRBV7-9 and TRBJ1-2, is DTGVSQNPRHKITKRGQNVTFRCDPISEHNRLYWYRQTLGQGPEFLTYFQNEAQLEKSRLLSDRFSAERPKGSFSTLEIQRTEQGDSAMYLCASSPPKREGYTFGSGTRLTVV.

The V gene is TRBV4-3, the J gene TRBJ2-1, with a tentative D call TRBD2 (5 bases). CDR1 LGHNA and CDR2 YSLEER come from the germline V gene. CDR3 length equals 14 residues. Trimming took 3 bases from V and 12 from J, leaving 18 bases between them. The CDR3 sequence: CASSHAEVGVRQFF. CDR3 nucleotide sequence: TGCGCCAGCAGCCATGCCGAAGTGGGAGTAAGGCAGTTCTTC.

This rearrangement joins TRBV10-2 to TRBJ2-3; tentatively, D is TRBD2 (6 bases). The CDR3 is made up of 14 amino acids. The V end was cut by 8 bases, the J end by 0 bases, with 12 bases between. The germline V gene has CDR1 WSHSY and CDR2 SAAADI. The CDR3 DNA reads TGCGCCAGCGTTCTAGCGCCGAGCACAGATACGCAGTATTTT. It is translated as CASVLAPSTDTQYF.

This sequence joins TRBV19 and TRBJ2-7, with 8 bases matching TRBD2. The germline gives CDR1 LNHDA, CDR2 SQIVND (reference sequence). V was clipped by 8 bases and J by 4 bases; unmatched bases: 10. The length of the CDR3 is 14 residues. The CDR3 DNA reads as TGTGCCAGTCGCCAGACGGGAGGGGGGTACGAGCAGTACTTC. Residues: CASRQTGGGYEQYF.

This chain's CDR3 is CASRDRDKNTEAFF. The CDR3 DNA reads as TGTGCCAGCAGAGACCGGGACAAGAACACTGAAGCTTTCTTT. The chain recombines TRBV6-6 with TRBJ1-1, with D maybe TRBD1 (6 bases). This CDR3 region has 14 residues. The V end lost 6 bases, the J end lost 1 base, and 12 bases lay between the germline ends. Germline V gene data show CDR1 as MNHNY and CDR2 as SVGAGI (reference sequence).

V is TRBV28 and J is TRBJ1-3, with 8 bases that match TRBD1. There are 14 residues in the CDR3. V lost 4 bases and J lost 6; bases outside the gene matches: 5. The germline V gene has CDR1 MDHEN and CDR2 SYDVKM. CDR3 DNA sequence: TGTGCCAGCAGTTCCACAGGGGGAAAAAACACCATATATTTT. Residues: CASSSTGGKNTIYF.

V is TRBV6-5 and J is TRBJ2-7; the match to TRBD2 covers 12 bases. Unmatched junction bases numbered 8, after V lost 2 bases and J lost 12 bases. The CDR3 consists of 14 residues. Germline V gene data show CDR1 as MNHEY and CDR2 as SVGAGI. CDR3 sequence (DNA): TGTGCCAGCAGTTACGACGGGACTAGCGGGCCTCTGTACTTC. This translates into CASSYDGTSGPLYF.

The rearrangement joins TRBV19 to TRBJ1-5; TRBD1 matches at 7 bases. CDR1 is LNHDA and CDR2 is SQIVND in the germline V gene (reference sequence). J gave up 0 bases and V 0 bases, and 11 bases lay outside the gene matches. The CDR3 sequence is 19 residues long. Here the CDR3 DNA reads TGTGCCAGTAGTATAGAGGGACAGCAATGGTCGGATAGCAATCAGCCCCAGCATTTT. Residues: CASSIEGQQWSDSNQPQHF.

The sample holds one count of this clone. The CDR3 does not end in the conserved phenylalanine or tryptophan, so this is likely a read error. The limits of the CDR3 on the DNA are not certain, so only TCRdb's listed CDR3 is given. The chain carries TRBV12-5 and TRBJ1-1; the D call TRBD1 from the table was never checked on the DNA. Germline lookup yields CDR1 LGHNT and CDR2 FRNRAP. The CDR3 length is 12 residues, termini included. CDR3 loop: CASGLSPQGLSC.

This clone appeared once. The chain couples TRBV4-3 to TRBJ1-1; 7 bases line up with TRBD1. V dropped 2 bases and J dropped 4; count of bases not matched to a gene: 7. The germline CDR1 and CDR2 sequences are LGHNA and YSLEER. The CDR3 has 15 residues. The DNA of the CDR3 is TGCGCCAGCAGCCAAACCGCCCCAGGGGGCACTGAAGCTTTCTTT. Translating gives CASSQTAPGGTEAFF.

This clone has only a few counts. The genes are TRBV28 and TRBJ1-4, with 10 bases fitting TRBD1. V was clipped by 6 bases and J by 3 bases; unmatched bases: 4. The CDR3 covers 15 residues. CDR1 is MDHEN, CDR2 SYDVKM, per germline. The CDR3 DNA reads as TGTGCCAGCAGGGGACAGGGGTCGGCTAATGAAAAACTGTTTTTT. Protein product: CASRGQGSANEKLFF.

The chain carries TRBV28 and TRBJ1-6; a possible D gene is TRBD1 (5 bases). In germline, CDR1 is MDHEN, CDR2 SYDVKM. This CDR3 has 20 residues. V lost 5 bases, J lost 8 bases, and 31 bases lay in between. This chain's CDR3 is CASSLLTSLLTAKGYSPLHF. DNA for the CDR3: TGTGCCAGCAGTCTACTCACTTCATTATTGACAGCGAAAGGATATTCACCCCTCCACTTT.

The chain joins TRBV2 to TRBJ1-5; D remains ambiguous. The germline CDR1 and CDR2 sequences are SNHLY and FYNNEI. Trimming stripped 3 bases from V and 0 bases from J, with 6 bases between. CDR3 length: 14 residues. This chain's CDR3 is CASSESVSNQPQHF. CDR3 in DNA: TGTGCCAGCAGTGAGTCGGTTAGCAATCAGCCCCAGCATTTT.

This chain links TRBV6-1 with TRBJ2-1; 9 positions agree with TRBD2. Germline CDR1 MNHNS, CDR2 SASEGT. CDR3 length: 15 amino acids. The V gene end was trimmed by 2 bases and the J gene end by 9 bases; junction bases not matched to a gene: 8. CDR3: CASSEYGGGAGEQFF. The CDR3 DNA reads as TGTGCCAGCAGTGAATATGGCGGGGGGGCAGGTGAGCAGTTCTTC.

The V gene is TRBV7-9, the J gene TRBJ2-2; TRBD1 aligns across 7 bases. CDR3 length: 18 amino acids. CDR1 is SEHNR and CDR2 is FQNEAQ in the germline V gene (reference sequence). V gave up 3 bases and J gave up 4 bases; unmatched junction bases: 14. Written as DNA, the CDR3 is TGTGCCAGCAGCTTCCGGGACAGCGACCCTCGAGGCACCGGGGAGCTGTTTTTT. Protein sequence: CASSFRDSDPRGTGELFF.

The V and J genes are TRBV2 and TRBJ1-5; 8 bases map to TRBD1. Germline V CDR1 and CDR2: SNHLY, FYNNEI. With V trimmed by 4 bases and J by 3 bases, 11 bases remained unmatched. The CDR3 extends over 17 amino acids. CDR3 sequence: CASSGTGSSTTNQPQHF. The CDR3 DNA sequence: TGTGCCAGCAGTGGGACAGGGTCCTCGACCACCAATCAGCCCCAGCATTTT.

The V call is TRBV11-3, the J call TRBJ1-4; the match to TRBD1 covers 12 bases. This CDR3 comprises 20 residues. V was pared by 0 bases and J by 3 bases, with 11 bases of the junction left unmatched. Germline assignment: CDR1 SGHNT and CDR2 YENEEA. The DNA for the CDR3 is TGTGCCAGCAGCTTAGATCGTACCCCGGGACAGGGGGCCTCTAATGAAAAACTGTTTTTT. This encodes CASSLDRTPGQGASNEKLFF.

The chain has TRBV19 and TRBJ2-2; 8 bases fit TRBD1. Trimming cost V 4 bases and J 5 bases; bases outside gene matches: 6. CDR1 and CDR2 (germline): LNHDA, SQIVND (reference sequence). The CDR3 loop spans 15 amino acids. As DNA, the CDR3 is TGTGCCAGTAGTACAGACAGGGGAAGGACCGGGGAGCTGTTTTTT. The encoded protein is CASSTDRGRTGELFF.

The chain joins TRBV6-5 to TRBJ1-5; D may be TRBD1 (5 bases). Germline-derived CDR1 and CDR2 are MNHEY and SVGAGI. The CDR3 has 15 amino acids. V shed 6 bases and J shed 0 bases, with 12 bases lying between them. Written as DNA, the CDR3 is TGTGCCAGCAGACCCGAAGGGGTTAGCAATCAGCCCCAGCATTTT. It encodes CASRPEGVSNQPQHF.

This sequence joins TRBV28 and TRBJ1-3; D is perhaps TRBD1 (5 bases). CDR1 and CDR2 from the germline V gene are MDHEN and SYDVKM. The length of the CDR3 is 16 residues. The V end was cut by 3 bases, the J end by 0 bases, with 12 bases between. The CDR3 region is CASSLGRASSGNTIYF. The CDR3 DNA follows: TGTGCCAGCAGTTTGGGCAGGGCAAGCTCTGGAAACACCATATATTTT.

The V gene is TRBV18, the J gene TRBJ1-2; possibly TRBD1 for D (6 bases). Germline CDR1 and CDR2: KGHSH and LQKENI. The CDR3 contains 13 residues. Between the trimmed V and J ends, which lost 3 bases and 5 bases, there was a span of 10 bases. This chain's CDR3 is CASSPRTAYGYTF. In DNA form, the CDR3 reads TGTGCCAGCTCACCCCGGACAGCGTATGGCTACACCTTC.

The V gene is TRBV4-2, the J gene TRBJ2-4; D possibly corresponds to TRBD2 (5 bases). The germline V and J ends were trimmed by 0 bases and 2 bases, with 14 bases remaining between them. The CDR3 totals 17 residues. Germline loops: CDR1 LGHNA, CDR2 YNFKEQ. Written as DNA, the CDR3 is TGTGCCAGCAGCCAAGAAACGGGGATTTTTACCAAAAACATTCAGTACTTC. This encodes CASSQETGIFTKNIQYF.